The 16 T cell receptor beta chains reported below all come from one sample, sequenced in a study of beta chain features in type 1 diabetes. Broader study findings: Moderate yet significant TCRB CDR3 shortening was seen in Type 1 diabetes patients in all four CD4+ subsets.

Expressed TCRB transcripts were sequenced after all isolated RNA was converted to cDNA. Measured with immunoSEQ multiplex PCR; TCRdb has only the in-frame clones, and not every one. This sample has about 660,000 clones, with about 14% found just once. For these receptors, no antigen is known. Material: naive CD4+ T cells from blood. All receptors come from a man younger than 35 with type 1 diabetes.

This clone was detected a few times. This sequence joins TRBV21-1 and TRBJ2-3; TRBD2, the table's D call, lacks a check against the DNA. TRBV21-1 corresponds to a pseudogene. This CDR3 spans 18 amino acids. Here the CDR3 DNA reads TGTGCCAGCAGCCTAATTCCGGGACTAGCGGGAGTCGCAGATACGCAGTATTTT. Its translation: CASSLIPGLAGVADTQYF.

This chain links TRBV6-5 with TRBJ2-3; 10 bases align to TRBD2. This CDR3 has 16 amino acids. Per germline, CDR1 MNHEY and CDR2 SVGAGI. V lost 0 bases to trimming and J lost 8 bases; unmatched junction nucleotides: 8. CDR3 protein: CASSYSPSGGESTQYF. DNA of the CDR3: TGTGCCAGCAGTTACTCACCTAGCGGGGGAGAAAGTACGCAGTATTTT.

V is TRBV5-1 and J is TRBJ2-7, with D perhaps TRBD1 (5 bases). Deletions cut 3 bases from V and 3 bases from J, with 10 bases between. The germline V gene encodes CDR1 SGHRS and CDR2 YFSETQ. CDR3 length: 13 residues. For the CDR3, the DNA is TGCGCCAGCAGCTGGAGCCAGGGCTACGAGCAGTACTTC. Translated, it gives CASSWSQGYEQYF.

The rearrangement joins TRBV7-2 to TRBJ2-5; D is undetermined. The germline V and J ends were trimmed by 1 base and 0 bases, with 6 bases remaining between them. CDR1 and CDR2 from the germline V gene are SGHTA and FQGNSA. The CDR3 consists of 14 residues. CDR3 protein: CASSLVSHQETQYF. In DNA form, the CDR3 reads TGTGCCAGCAGCTTAGTCAGCCACCAAGAGACCCAGTACTTC.

This clone was detected only a few times. The chain has TRBV29-1 and TRBJ2-1, with D possibly TRBD1 on 7 matching bases. Germline V gene lookup returns CDR1 SQVTM and CDR2 ANQGSEA. The CDR3 consists of 16 residues. Trimming took off 6 bases at V and 4 bases at J, with 22 bases between the two ends. The CDR3 DNA follows: TGCAGCGTCCCACGTTCCAGGGGGGCAAGATACAATGAGCAGTTCTTC. It encodes CSVPRSRGARYNEQFF.

The chain combines TRBV11-2 with TRBJ2-1, with D possibly being TRBD1 (5 bases). Germline V gene sequence: CDR1 SGHAT, CDR2 FQNNGV. This CDR3 spans 17 amino acids. V lost 2 bases, J lost 0 bases, and 14 bases lay in between. This chain's CDR3 is CASSLIRGPLSYNEQFF. The CDR3, as DNA: TGTGCCAGCAGCTTAATTAGGGGTCCCCTCTCCTACAATGAGCAGTTCTTC.

This clone has only a few counts. The rearrangement links TRBV20-1 to TRBJ2-3; D not resolved. Trimming cost V 6 bases and J 6 bases, with 10 bases left between them. Germline-derived CDR1 and CDR2 are DFQATT and SNEGSKA (reference sequence). The CDR3 contains 11 residues. The CDR3 DNA is TGCAGTGCACCCGGTAGGGATACGCAGTATTTT. Amino acid sequence: CSAPGRDTQYF.

This sequence joins TRBV5-4 and TRBJ1-2; weak D call: TRBD1 (5 bases). This CDR3 contains 15 residues. Trimming left V 0 bases short and J 2 bases short, with 11 bases between. Looked up from germline, CDR1 is SGHNT and CDR2 is YYREEE (reference sequence). CDR3 amino acids: CASSLVQGTNYGYTF. The CDR3 nucleotides are TGTGCCAGCAGCTTGGTGCAGGGAACCAACTATGGCTACACCTTC.

This clone has more than one count but fewer than ten. V usage is TRBV28 and J usage is TRBJ2-7; D remains unclear. This CDR3 contains 13 residues. Trimming removed 3 bases from V and 2 bases from J, with 8 bases in between. Germline V gene lookup returns CDR1 MDHEN and CDR2 SYDVKM. CDR3 region: CASSLISPYEQYF. DNA for the CDR3: TGTGCCAGCAGTTTGATTTCTCCCTACGAGCAGTACTTC. The full variable domain, completed using reference TRBV28 and TRBJ2-7, is DVKVTQSSRYLVKRTGEKVFLECVQDMDHENMFWYRQDPGLGLRLIYFSYDVKMKEKGDIPEGYSVSREKKERFSLILESASTNQTSMYLCASSLISPYEQYFGPGTRLTVT.

This chain links TRBV5-1 with TRBJ2-7; D is possibly TRBD2 (5 bases). The V gene's germline CDR1 is SGHRS and CDR2 YFSETQ. The V and J ends lost 4 bases and 3 bases respectively, with 17 bases between them. This CDR3 has 15 amino acids. CDR3 residues: CASSPLLEGIYEQYF. In nucleotides, the CDR3 is TGCGCCAGCAGCCCGCTACTAGAGGGAATCTACGAGCAGTACTTC.

The chain recombines TRBV7-3 with TRBJ2-5; D not resolved. V lost 5 bases, J lost 4 bases, and 11 bases lay in between. CDR3 length: 13 residues. CDR1 and CDR2 (germline): SGHTA, FQGTGA. CDR3 coding DNA: TGTGCCAGCAGCGCCCGTCCTAGAGAGACCCAGTACTTC. Protein: CASSARPRETQYF.

This clone was detected a few times. The rearrangement uses TRBV7-9 and TRBJ2-7; TRBD2 is a possible D gene (5 bases). V was trimmed by 4 bases and J by 5 bases, leaving 15 bases between them. This CDR3 comprises 14 residues. The germline CDR1 and CDR2 sequences are SEHNR and FQNEAQ (reference sequence). CDR3: CASSSKDGVHEQYF. In nucleotides, the CDR3 is TGTGCCAGCAGCTCCAAGGACGGGGTTCACGAGCAGTACTTC. The complete variable domain, with remaining parts taken from reference TRBV7-9 and TRBJ2-7, reads DTGVSQNPRHKITKRGQNVTFRCDPISEHNRLYWYRQTLGQGPEFLTYFQNEAQLEKSRLLSDRFSAERPKGSFSTLEIQRTEQGDSAMYLCASSSKDGVHEQYFGPGTRLTVT.

This chain's CDR3 is CASWDGGEDGYTF. The CDR3 nucleotides read TGTGCCAGCTGGGATGGGGGTGAGGATGGCTACACCTTC. The chain carries TRBV6-6 and TRBJ1-2, with D maybe TRBD1 (5 bases). Germline lookup yields CDR1 MNHNY and CDR2 SVGAGI (reference sequence). Trimming removed 8 bases at V and 6 bases at J, with 16 bases between. This CDR3 comprises 13 residues.

This clone occurred a few times. This chain joins TRBV18 and TRBJ1-1, with 9 bases lining up with TRBD1. The CDR3 spans 15 residues. The germline V gene has CDR1 KGHSH and CDR2 LQKENI. The V gene end was trimmed by 3 bases and the J gene end by 3 bases; junction bases not matched to a gene: 5. Here the CDR3 reads CASSPLQGADTEAFF. The CDR3 DNA reads as TGTGCCAGCTCACCCCTACAGGGGGCGGACACTGAAGCTTTCTTT.

The chain carries TRBV6-1 and TRBJ1-1; D gene ambiguous. CDR3 length equals 13 residues. Germline CDR1 MNHNS, CDR2 SASEGT. V was clipped by 6 bases and J by 1 base, with 9 bases between them. CDR3 DNA sequence: TGTGCCAGCAGACTGGTCGAGAACACTGAAGCTTTCTTT. Translation: CASRLVENTEAFF.

This clone was detected a few times. At one end the junction does not follow the germline gene, possibly because of a read error. V usage is TRBV5-4 and J usage is TRBJ1-4, with D possibly TRBD1 on 5 matching bases. Germline V lookup: CDR1 SGHNT, CDR2 YYREEE (reference sequence). This CDR3 comprises 17 residues. CDR3 nucleotides: TGTGCCAGCAGATTGGGTAAAACAGGTGCAACTAATGAAAAACTGTTTTTT. Translating gives CASRLGKTGATNEKLFF.